What follows are 23 T cell receptor beta chains derived from one specimen sequenced in a study of cytomegalovirus exposure and HLA in healthy donors. PCR primers comprised 60 Vbeta and 13 Jbeta primers. Sequenced by immunoSEQ multiplex PCR; TCRdb stores in-frame clones only, minus some. The repertoire holds about 73,000 clones, with 65% to 80% as singletons. Sequencing was performed on PBMCs. These TCRs come from a man between 65 and 79 years old in good health and CMV-seronegative.

V and J are TRBV6-1 and TRBJ2-1; 7 positions match TRBD2. The germline V gene encodes CDR1 MNHNS and CDR2 SASEGT. The CDR3 runs to 15 residues. The ends lost 7 bases at V and 4 bases at J; junction bases unmatched: 10. DNA for the CDR3: TGTGCCAGCATAATATCCTGGGGAGGGTACAATGAGCAGTTCTTC. Translated: CASIISWGGYNEQFF.

V gene TRBV9 combines with J gene TRBJ2-6, with TRBD1 matching 7 bases. Trimming took 4 bases from V and 1 from J; bases not matched to a gene: 8. The germline gives CDR1 SGDLS, CDR2 YYNGEE. The CDR3 spans 17 residues. CDR3 coding DNA: TGTGCCAGCAGCTCTAAAAACAGGGGTTCTGGGGCCAACGTCCTGACTTTC. This codes for CASSSKNRGSGANVLTF.

This clone came up once. This rearrangement joins TRBV4-1 to TRBJ2-7; no reliable D call. CDR1 is MGHRA, CDR2 YSYEKL, per germline. Trimming pared 2 bases from V and 7 bases from J, leaving 9 bases between. The CDR3 runs to 12 residues. DNA for the CDR3: TGCGCCAGCAGCCAACTAGATGAGGAGCAGTACTTC. This translates into CASSQLDEEQYF.

The gene calls are TRBV2 and TRBJ2-5, with 10 bases identical to TRBD2. Germline trimming cut 6 bases from V and 2 bases from J; bases unmatched to any gene: 12. The CDR3 totals 17 residues. The germline V gene encodes CDR1 SNHLY and CDR2 FYNNEI. CDR3 loop: CASSPFEVSGRQETQYF. In DNA form, the CDR3 reads TGTGCCAGCAGCCCGTTCGAGGTTAGCGGGAGGCAAGAGACCCAGTACTTC.

This rearrangement joins TRBV5-1 to TRBJ2-1; 11 bases match TRBD2. After removal of 3 bases from V and 0 bases from J, the junction contained 11 bases not matched to a gene. Germline CDR1 reads SGHRS; CDR2 reads YFSETQ. The CDR3 totals 19 residues. The CDR3 here is CASSSTGTSGRSSYNEQFF. CDR3 sequence (DNA): TGCGCCAGCAGCTCTACCGGGACTAGCGGCAGGAGCTCCTACAATGAGCAGTTCTTC.

V and J are TRBV30 and TRBJ1-6; D is ambiguous. The CDR3 is made up of 12 amino acids. Germline lookup yields CDR1 GTSNPN and CDR2 SVGIG (reference sequence). The V and J ends lost 1 base and 7 bases respectively, with 5 bases between them. The CDR3 coding sequence is TGTGCCTGGAGTGACGGGAATTCACCCCTCCACTTT. Protein sequence: CAWSDGNSPLHF.

This chain connects TRBV5-6 to TRBJ2-2; TRBD1 aligns across 8 bases. Trimming removed 4 bases from V and 6 bases from J; junction bases left unmatched: 14. The CDR3 totals 17 residues. The germline V gene encodes CDR1 SGHDT and CDR2 YYEEEE. Here the CDR3 reads CASSPYGGRGPPGELFF. As DNA, the CDR3 is TGTGCCAGCAGCCCCTACGGTGGCAGGGGGCCTCCCGGGGAGCTGTTTTTT.

The chain is built from TRBV29-1 and TRBJ1-1; no clear D. Germline CDR1 and CDR2: SQVTM and ANQGSEA. The CDR3 contains 13 residues. With 3 bases removed from V and 0 bases from J, the gap between germline ends came to 8 bases. The CDR3 region is CSVDGRMNTEAFF. The CDR3 DNA reads TGCAGCGTTGATGGCAGAATGAACACTGAAGCTTTCTTT.

This clone ranks as medium-sized. CDR3 sequence reads: CASRNPSVEQFF. DNA of the CDR3: TGCGCCAGCCGGAACCCTAGCGTTGAGCAGTTCTTC. J is TRBJ2-1 and V is TRBV4-1, with a tentative D call TRBD2 (6 bases). Germline V gene data show CDR1 as MGHRA and CDR2 as YSYEKL. The CDR3 has 12 residues. Trimming cost V 8 bases and J 9 bases, with 14 bases left between them.

The chain carries TRBV7-9 and TRBJ2-3, with 7 bases identical to TRBD2. Germline-derived CDR1 and CDR2 are SEHNR and FQNEAQ (reference sequence). This CDR3 spans 15 amino acids. V lost 3 bases and J lost 4; bases outside the gene matches: 7. CDR3 amino acids: CASSFLRGRADTQYF. CDR3 in DNA: TGTGCCAGCAGCTTTCTTCGGGGGAGGGCAGATACGCAGTATTTT.

V usage is TRBV19 and J usage is TRBJ1-5, with D perhaps matching TRBD1 (5 bases). This CDR3 contains 13 residues. The V end was cut by 2 bases, the J end by 7 bases, with 9 bases between. CDR1 is LNHDA, CDR2 SQIVND, per germline (reference sequence). The CDR3 reads CASSITGWQPQHF. CDR3 nucleotides: TGTGCCAGTAGTATAACAGGCTGGCAGCCCCAGCATTTT.

This chain links TRBV6-6 with TRBJ1-4; D not certain. Trimming removed 4 bases from V and 5 bases from J, with 14 bases in between. Germline V lookup: CDR1 MNHNY, CDR2 SVGAGI (reference sequence). This CDR3 has 15 residues. CDR3 DNA: TGTGCCAGCAGTTTCGGGGAGGGTATGAATGAAAAACTGTTTTTT. Translated: CASSFGEGMNEKLFF.

This chain uses TRBV18 with TRBJ2-3, with 14 bases aligning to TRBD2. Germline V gives CDR1 KGHSH, CDR2 LQKENI. J lost 1 base, V lost 1 base, and 4 bases had no gene match. The CDR3 length is 18 residues. CDR3 loop: CASSPQGLAGVGTDTQYF. Written as DNA, the CDR3 is TGTGCCAGCTCACCACAGGGACTAGCGGGGGTTGGCACAGATACGCAGTATTTT.

V is TRBV19 and J is TRBJ2-2; 7 bases agree with TRBD2. Per the germline V gene, CDR1 is LNHDA and CDR2 is SQIVND (reference sequence). The CDR3 runs to 13 residues. The V and J ends lost 6 bases and 6 bases, in that order; junction bases with no gene match: 4. The CDR3 protein is CASRTRGAGELFF. In DNA form, the CDR3 reads TGTGCCAGTAGGACCCGGGGGGCCGGGGAGCTGTTTTTT. Filled out from reference TRBV19 and TRBJ2-2, the complete variable domain reads DGGITQSPKYLFRKEGQNVTLSCEQNLNHDAMYWYRQDPGQGLRLIYYSQIVNDFQKGDIAEGYSVSREKKESFPLTVTSAQKNPTAFYLCASRTRGAGELFFGEGSRLTVL.

The chain has TRBV21-1 and TRBJ2-7; the table's D call, TRBD1, was not checked against the DNA. TRBV21-1 is reported as a pseudogene. The CDR3 loop spans 16 amino acids. CDR3 sequence (DNA): TGTGCCAGCAGCAAAAAGGACAGGCCCCTCCCCCACGAGCAGTACTTC. It specifies CASSKKDRPLPHEQYF.

The sample holds one count of this clone. The chain couples TRBV19 to TRBJ2-2, with D tentatively TRBD1 (6 bases). V shed 7 bases and J shed 4 bases, with 13 bases lying between them. This CDR3 has 14 amino acids. Germline CDR1 LNHDA, CDR2 SQIVND (reference sequence). The CDR3 spells CASKTTGTTGELFF. CDR3 DNA: TGTGCCAGTAAAACTACAGGGACCACCGGGGAGCTGTTTTTT.

This clone was found a few times. The genes are TRBV28 and TRBJ2-7; no clear D gene. CDR1 MDHEN and CDR2 SYDVKM come from the germline V gene. The CDR3 length is 13 residues. V lost 5 bases and J lost 3, with 11 bases in between. The CDR3 spells CASSPANYYEQYF. In DNA, the CDR3 is TGTGCCAGCAGTCCCGCGAATTACTACGAGCAGTACTTC. The entire variable domain, with the rest obtained from reference TRBV28 and TRBJ2-7, is as follows: DVKVTQSSRYLVKRTGEKVFLECVQDMDHENMFWYRQDPGLGLRLIYFSYDVKMKEKGDIPEGYSVSREKKERFSLILESASTNQTSMYLCASSPANYYEQYFGPGTRLTVT.

The rearrangement joins TRBV6-5 to TRBJ2-7, with D maybe TRBD1 (6 bases). The V and J ends lost 5 bases and 0 bases respectively, with 8 bases between them. Per germline, CDR1 MNHEY and CDR2 SVGAGI. The CDR3 extends over 13 amino acids. CDR3 protein: CASSPDSSYEQYF. In DNA, the CDR3 is TGTGCCAGCAGTCCGGACAGCTCCTACGAGCAGTACTTC.

The rearrangement links TRBV30 to TRBJ2-3; TRBD2 matches 10 bases. CDR3 length equals 17 residues. With V trimmed by 4 bases and J by 2 bases, 12 bases remained unmatched. The V gene's germline CDR1 is GTSNPN and CDR2 SVGIG (reference sequence). CDR3 DNA sequence: TGTGCCTGGACCGCAGCGGGGGGGCCGAGATCCACAGATACGCAGTATTTT. Translation: CAWTAAGGPRSTDTQYF.

The chain joins TRBV7-2 to TRBJ2-3; 9 nucleotides align to TRBD2. V lost 9 bases, J lost 1 base, and 8 bases stayed unmatched. The CDR3 is 15 residues long. In germline, CDR1 is SGHTA, CDR2 FQGNSA. CDR3 loop: CARAPLAGGTDTQYF. The CDR3, as DNA: TGTGCCAGGGCTCCTTTAGCGGGGGGCACAGATACGCAGTATTTT.

The chain uses TRBV6-6 and TRBJ2-3, with TRBD2 identical over 12 bases. Germline loops: CDR1 MNHNY, CDR2 SVGAGI (reference sequence). Trimming cost V 6 bases and J 6 bases; bases outside gene matches: 7. This CDR3 region has 15 residues. The CDR3 here is CASSSSSGRADTQYF. CDR3 coding DNA: TGTGCCAGCAGCTCATCTAGCGGGAGGGCCGATACGCAGTATTTT.

The rearrangement links TRBV5-1 to TRBJ2-1, with a weak D call TRBD1 (6 bases). CDR1 is SGHRS, CDR2 YFSETQ, per germline. The CDR3 spans 14 residues. V was cut by 4 bases and J by 7 bases, with 15 bases left in between. The CDR3 nucleotides are TGCGCCAGCAGCCCGGGTCAGGGGTTAAATGAGCAGTTCTTC. As protein: CASSPGQGLNEQFF.

This clone turned up a few times. This sequence joins TRBV11-2 and TRBJ2-7, with 13 bases lining up with TRBD2. In germline, CDR1 is SGHAT, CDR2 FQNNGV. V dropped 0 bases and J dropped 3; count of bases not matched to a gene: 14. This CDR3 region has 20 residues. CDR3: CASSLDRTSGSGLWVYEQYF. CDR3 bases: TGTGCCAGCAGCTTAGATAGGACTAGCGGGAGCGGGCTTTGGGTCTACGAGCAGTACTTC.